The subject of this entry is one T cell receptor (beta chain). The CDR3 totals 15 residues. The trim removed 2 bases at V and 5 bases at J, leaving 5 bases unmatched. The V gene's germline CDR1 is SGHTA and CDR2 FQGTGA. This sample is drawn from a study of PD-L1 blockade in urothelial cancer. This table comes from immunoSEQ multiplex PCR, and its TCRdb copy is limited to in-frame clones, with some not included. The sample lists more than 75,000 clones, roughly 90% seen once, with roughly 9.4% in the top ten. The sequenced sample was PBMCs, obtained around atezolizumab (anti-PD-L1) treatment. The chain is built from TRBV7-3 and TRBJ2-2; 7 bases are shared with TRBD2. The receptor was isolated from a man aged 55 to 69 with urothelial cancer. This CDR3 is CASSLYWGGTGELFF. In DNA, the CDR3 is TGTGCCAGCAGCTTATATTGGGGGGGGACCGGGGAGCTGTTTTTT.